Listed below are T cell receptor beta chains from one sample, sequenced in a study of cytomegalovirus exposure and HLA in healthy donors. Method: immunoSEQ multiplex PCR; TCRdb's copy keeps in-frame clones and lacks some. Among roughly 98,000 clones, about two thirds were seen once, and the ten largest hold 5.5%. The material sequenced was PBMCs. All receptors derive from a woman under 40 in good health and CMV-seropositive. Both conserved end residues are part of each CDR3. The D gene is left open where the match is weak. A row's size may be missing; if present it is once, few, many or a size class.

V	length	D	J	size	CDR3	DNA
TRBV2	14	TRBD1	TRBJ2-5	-	CASSGGTVQETQYF	TGTGCCAGCAGTGGGGGGACAGTCCAAGAGACCCAGTACTTC
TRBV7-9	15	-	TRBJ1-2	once	CASSLGRGGNYGYTF	TGTGCCAGCAGCTTAGGCCGGGGAGGTAACTATGGCTACACCTTC
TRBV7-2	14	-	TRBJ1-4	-	CASSPRFSNEKLFF	TGTGCCAGCAGCCCCAGGTTTAGTAATGAAAAACTGTTTTTT
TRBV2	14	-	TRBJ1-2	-	CASSDRQGAGGYTF	TGTGCCAGCAGTGACCGGCAGGGAGCGGGTGGCTACACCTTC
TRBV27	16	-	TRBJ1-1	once	CASSSPLGGLNTEAFF	TGTGCCAGCAGTTCCCCCCTGGGAGGCCTGAACACTGAAGCTTTCTTT
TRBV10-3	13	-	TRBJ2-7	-	CATVPAGFYEQYF	TGTGCCACCGTCCCGGCAGGCTTCTACGAGCAGTACTTC
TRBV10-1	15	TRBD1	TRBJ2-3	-	CASSLGQGRTDTQYF	TGCGCCAGCAGCCTAGGACAGGGCAGGACAGATACGCAGTATTTT
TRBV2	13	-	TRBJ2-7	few	CASTGGQSYEQYF	TGTGCCAGCACCGGGGGACAGTCCTACGAGCAGTACTTC
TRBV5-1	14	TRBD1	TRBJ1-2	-	CASSFTDRVDGYPF	TGCGCCAGCAGCTTCACCGACAGGGTCGACGGCTACCCCTTC
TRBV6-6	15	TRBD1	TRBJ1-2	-	CASSSQGAGDYGYTF	TGTGCCAGCAGTTCCCAGGGGGCGGGTGACTATGGCTACACCTTC
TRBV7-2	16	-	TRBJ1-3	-	CASSSWTASSGNTIYF	TGTGCCAGCAGCTCTTGGACAGCCTCCTCTGGAAACACCATATATTTT
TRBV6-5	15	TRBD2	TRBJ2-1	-	CASSRTSGGSNEQFF	TGTGCCAGCAGCCGGACTAGCGGGGGGTCCAATGAGCAGTTCTTC
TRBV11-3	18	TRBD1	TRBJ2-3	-	CASSLNPPWGQGQDTQYF	TGTGCCAGCAGCTTAAACCCCCCGTGGGGACAGGGGCAAGATACGCAGTATTTT
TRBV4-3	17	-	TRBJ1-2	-	CASSQDRQDLYIQGYTF	TGCGCCAGCAGCCAAGATAGGCAGGATTTATACATTCAGGGCTACACCTTC
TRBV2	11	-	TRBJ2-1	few	CASSANNEQFF	TGTGCCAGCAGTGCTAACAATGAGCAGTTCTTC
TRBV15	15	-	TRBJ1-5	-	CATSSTEPFNQPQHF	TGTGCCACCAGCTCAACAGAACCCTTCAATCAGCCCCAGCATTTT
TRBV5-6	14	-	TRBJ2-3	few	CASSTGYGSDTQYF	TGTGCCAGCAGCACGGGGTATGGGTCAGATACGCAGTATTTT
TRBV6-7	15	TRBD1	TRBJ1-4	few	CASSSRQGWHEKLFF	TGTGCCAGCAGTTCAAGACAGGGTTGGCATGAAAAACTGTTTTTT
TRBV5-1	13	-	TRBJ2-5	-	CASSPGGAVEQYF	TGCGCCAGCAGCCCCGGTGGGGCAGTTGAGCAGTACTTC
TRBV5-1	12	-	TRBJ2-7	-	CASSFGEYEQYF	TGCGCCAGCAGCTTCGGGGAGTACGAGCAGTACTTC
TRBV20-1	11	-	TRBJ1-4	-	CSARGGWGLFF	TGCAGTGCTAGGGGGGGATGGGGGCTGTTTTTT
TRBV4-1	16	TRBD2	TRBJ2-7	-	CASSQGPAGTTYEQYF	TGCGCCAGCAGCCAAGGGCCGGCAGGGACTACCTACGAGCAGTACTTC
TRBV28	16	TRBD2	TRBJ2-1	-	CASRAALAGEHNEQFF	TGTGCCAGCAGGGCCGCACTAGCGGGGGAACACAATGAGCAGTTCTTC
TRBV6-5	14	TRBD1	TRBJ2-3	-	CASSSDRFTDTQYF	TGTGCCAGCAGTTCGGACAGGTTCACAGATACGCAGTATTTT
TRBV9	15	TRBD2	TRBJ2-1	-	CASSLQTGGYNEQFF	TGTGCCAGCAGCCTCCAAACGGGGGGTTACAATGAGCAGTTCTTC
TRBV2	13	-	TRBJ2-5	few	CASSLLFQETQYF	TGTGCCAGCAGTCTACTTTTCCAAGAGACCCAGTACTTC
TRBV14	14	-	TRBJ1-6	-	CAKEGGKRGSPLHF	TGTGCCAAAGAGGGAGGGAAACGGGGGTCACCCCTCCACTTT
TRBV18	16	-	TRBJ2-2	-	CASSPRTDRKTGELFF	TGTGCCAGCTCACCAAGGACGGACAGAAAGACCGGGGAGCTGTTTTTT
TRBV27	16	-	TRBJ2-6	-	CASRFVTGGGANVLTF	TGTGCCAGCAGATTCGTTACAGGTGGGGGGGCCAACGTCCTGACTTTC
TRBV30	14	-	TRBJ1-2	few	CAWSVLQVTGGYTF	TGTGCCTGGAGTGTACTCCAGGTTACAGGGGGCTACACCTTC
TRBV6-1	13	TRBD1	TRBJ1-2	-	CASRGTGSYGYTF	TGTGCCAGCAGAGGGACAGGGTCCTATGGCTACACCTTC
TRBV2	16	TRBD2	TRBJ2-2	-	CASSALGGEVTGELFF	TGTGCCAGCAGTGCCCTCGGGGGGGAGGTCACCGGGGAGCTGTTTTTT
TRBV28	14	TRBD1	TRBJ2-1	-	CASRTGGTYNEQFF	TGTGCCAGTAGAACAGGGGGCACCTACAATGAGCAGTTCTTC
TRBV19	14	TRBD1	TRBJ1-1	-	CASSSRTGGTEAFF	TGTGCCAGTAGTTCCAGGACAGGGGGCACTGAAGCTTTCTTT
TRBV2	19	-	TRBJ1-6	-	CASSEASGGGVGDNSPLHF	TGTGCCAGCAGTGAAGCATCGGGCGGGGGCGTCGGGGATAATTCACCCCTCCACTTT
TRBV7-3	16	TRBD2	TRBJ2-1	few	CASSPFPTSGAVEQFF	TGTGCCAGCAGCCCCTTTCCGACTAGCGGGGCGGTTGAGCAGTTCTTC
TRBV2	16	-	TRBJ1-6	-	CASRVRGGTYNSPLHF	TGTGCCAGCAGGGTTCGGGGGGGAACCTATAATTCACCCCTCCACTTT
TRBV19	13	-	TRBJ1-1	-	CASSRQANTEAFF	TGTGCCAGTAGCCGACAGGCGAACACTGAAGCTTTCTTT
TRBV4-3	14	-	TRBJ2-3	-	CASSQAYTTDTQYF	TGCGCCAGCAGCCAAGCTTACACCACAGATACGCAGTATTTT
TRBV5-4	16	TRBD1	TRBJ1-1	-	CASSLGAVPGGTEAFF	TGTGCCAGCAGCTTGGGGGCAGTCCCAGGGGGGACTGAAGCTTTCTTT
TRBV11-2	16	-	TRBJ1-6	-	CASSLTGTGRNSPLHF	TGTGCCAGCAGCTTGACGGGTACAGGGCGCAATTCACCCCTCCACTTT
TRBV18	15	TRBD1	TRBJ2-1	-	CASSLGQGNDNEQFF	TGTGCCAGCTCACTGGGACAGGGGAACGACAATGAGCAGTTCTTC
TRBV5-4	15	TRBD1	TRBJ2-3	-	CASSSTGAITDTQYF	TGTGCCAGCAGCTCGACAGGGGCCATCACAGATACGCAGTATTTT
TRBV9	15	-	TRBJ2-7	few	CASSVGPSDSYEQYF	TGTGCCAGCAGCGTAGGTCCTAGCGACTCCTACGAGCAGTACTTC
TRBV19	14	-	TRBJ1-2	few	CASSQTGFTYGYTF	TGTGCCAGTAGCCAAACAGGGTTCACCTATGGCTACACCTTC